The 24 T cell receptor beta chains reported below all come from one sample, sequenced in a study of cytomegalovirus exposure and HLA in healthy donors. In the PCR, 60 Vbeta and 13 Jbeta primers were used. Generated by immunoSEQ multiplex PCR, the TCRdb table keeps only in-frame clones and is missing some. The profile shows some 150,000 clones, less than 85% of them singletons. Sequencing used PBMCs. The receptor source for this set is an older woman in good health and CMV-seropositive.

The gene calls are TRBV5-8 and TRBJ1-1; D unresolved. Germline V gene lookup returns CDR1 SGHTS and CDR2 YDEGEE. The length of the CDR3 is 15 residues. The germline V and J ends were trimmed by 3 bases and 1 base, with 13 bases remaining between them. In DNA form, the CDR3 reads TGTGCCAGCAGCTACCAACCTGGAGGGAACACTGAAGCTTTCTTT. Protein product: CASSYQPGGNTEAFF.

In its sample, this clone was seen once. V is TRBV11-3 and J is TRBJ2-3; perhaps TRBD2 as D (6 bases). This CDR3 comprises 12 residues. Between the trimmed V and J ends, which lost 2 bases and 12 bases, there was a span of 12 bases. Per the germline V gene, CDR1 is SGHNT and CDR2 is YENEEA. CDR3: CASSLFGTEQYF. CDR3 DNA sequence: TGTGCCAGCAGCTTATTCGGGACTGAACAGTATTTT.

V and J are TRBV6-1 and TRBJ1-4, with 7 nucleotides matching TRBD1. The CDR3 length is 14 residues. The germline gives CDR1 MNHNS, CDR2 SASEGT. V gave up 7 bases and J gave up 7 bases; unmatched junction bases: 9. CDR3: CASKRDRVGEKLFF. For the CDR3, the DNA is TGTGCCAGCAAGAGAGACAGGGTGGGTGAAAAACTGTTTTTT.

In its sample, this clone was seen once. The chain combines TRBV5-4 with TRBJ2-2; D not certain. V lost 0 bases, J lost 1 base, and 4 bases lay in between. This CDR3 is built from 14 residues. CDR1 is SGHNT and CDR2 is YYREEE in the germline V gene (reference sequence). DNA for the CDR3: TGTGCCAGCAGCTTGGGAGGGAACACCGGGGAGCTGTTTTTT. This codes for CASSLGGNTGELFF.

This clone was counted a few times. V and J are TRBV30 and TRBJ2-7, with 7 bases identical to TRBD2. The CDR3 has 17 residues. The germline V gene has CDR1 GTSNPN and CDR2 SVGIG (reference sequence). Trimming removed 0 bases from V and 3 bases from J; junction bases left unmatched: 14. Here the CDR3 DNA reads TGTGCCTGGAGTGTACGAGGGAGAGGCGGGAGCGGCTACGAGCAGTACTTC. Its translation is CAWSVRGRGGSGYEQYF.

This chain uses TRBV6-5 with TRBJ1-5; tentatively, D is TRBD1 (6 bases). CDR3 length equals 15 residues. The germline CDR1 and CDR2 sequences are MNHEY and SVGAGI. V shed 2 bases and J shed 0 bases, with 8 bases lying between them. The CDR3 is CASSYDRNSNQPQHF. The CDR3 DNA reads as TGTGCCAGCAGTTACGACAGGAATAGCAATCAGCCCCAGCATTTT.

This chain uses TRBV28 with TRBJ2-2; the match to TRBD2 covers 8 bases. Germline V gene data show CDR1 as MDHEN and CDR2 as SYDVKM. The CDR3 is 16 residues long. The V and J ends lost 2 bases and 2 bases, in that order; junction bases with no gene match: 4. CDR3 coding DNA: TGTGCCAGCAGTTTAGTACTAGCGGCAAACACCGGGGAGCTGTTTTTT. It encodes CASSLVLAANTGELFF.

The rearrangement joins TRBV2 to TRBJ1-1, with D perhaps TRBD1 (6 bases). Trimming removed 9 bases from V and 4 bases from J, with 21 bases in between. Germline CDR1 SNHLY, CDR2 FYNNEI. The CDR3 spans 15 residues. The CDR3 DNA is TGTGCCAGTAGACGCGAGGGGGTATCGGGCACTGAAGCTTTCTTT. It specifies CASRREGVSGTEAFF.

This clone was seen only a few times. The chain couples TRBV4-1 to TRBJ2-1; 9 bases are a match to TRBD1. The CDR3 covers 16 residues. Germline V lookup: CDR1 MGHRA, CDR2 YSYEKL. V trimming: 5 bases; J trimming: 4 bases; junction bases outside the gene matches: 9. In DNA form, the CDR3 reads TGCGCCAGCAGCTACGGACAGGGGACCTTATACAATGAGCAGTTCTTC. It encodes CASSYGQGTLYNEQFF.

This clone was observed a few times. The chain couples TRBV15 to TRBJ1-4; possible D gene TRBD1, 6 bases. CDR1 is LNHNV and CDR2 is YYDKDF in the germline V gene (reference sequence). This CDR3 spans 15 amino acids. Trimming took off 4 bases at V and 0 bases at J, with 9 bases between the two ends. The CDR3 DNA reads as TGTGCCACCAGCAACTACAGGGCAACTAATGAAAAACTGTTTTTT. Its translation is CATSNYRATNEKLFF.

The chain links TRBV4-1 to TRBJ1-2; D possibly corresponds to TRBD1 (5 bases). This CDR3 is built from 19 residues. V was trimmed by 1 base and J by 0 bases, leaving 21 bases between them. Germline V gene lookup returns CDR1 MGHRA and CDR2 YSYEKL. The CDR3 DNA sequence: TGCGCCAGCAGCCAAGCCGGAGGGGATTCAGGCCTGTCTAACTATGGCTACACCTTC. Protein sequence: CASSQAGGDSGLSNYGYTF.

V gene TRBV9 combines with J gene TRBJ2-7; D uncertain. Germline-derived CDR1 and CDR2 are SGDLS and YYNGEE. The V end lost 1 base, the J end lost 1 base, and 6 bases lay between the germline ends. There are 13 residues in the CDR3. CDR3 sequence reads: CASSVLFSYEQYF. The CDR3 bases are TGTGCCAGCAGCGTACTCTTTTCCTACGAGCAGTACTTC.

The chain links TRBV10-2 to TRBJ1-3, with 8 bases lining up with TRBD1. The trim removed 6 bases at V and 3 bases at J, leaving 4 bases unmatched. The germline V gene has CDR1 WSHSY and CDR2 SAAADI. The CDR3 has 14 residues. This chain's CDR3 is CASSRGLDGNTIYF. The CDR3 nucleotides read TGCGCCAGCAGCAGGGGGCTGGATGGAAACACCATATATTTT.

The chain combines TRBV7-2 with TRBJ2-5; TRBD2 matches 11 bases. The CDR3 is 14 amino acids. Germline V lookup: CDR1 SGHTA, CDR2 FQGNSA. V lost 5 bases to trimming and J lost 5 bases; unmatched junction nucleotides: 4. In DNA, the CDR3 is TGTGCCAGCAGCATGCCTAGCGGGAGGGAGACCCAGTACTTC. This codes for CASSMPSGRETQYF. Based on the CDR3 plus reference TRBV7-2 and TRBJ2-5, the full variable domain is GAGVSQSPSNKVTEKGKDVELRCDPISGHTALYWYRQSLGQGLEFLIYFQGNSAPDKSGLPSDRFSAERTGGSVSTLTIQRTQQEDSAVYLCASSMPSGRETQYFGPGTRLLVL.

This clone occurred a few times. CDR3 loop: CASSPTLKTNEKLFF. CDR3 coding DNA: TGTGCCAGCAGCCCTACTTTAAAGACTAATGAAAAACTGTTTTTT. The gene calls are TRBV7-9 and TRBJ1-4; D is uncertain. The CDR3 length is 15 residues. CDR1 SEHNR and CDR2 FQNEAQ come from the germline V gene (reference sequence). The germline V and J ends were trimmed by 5 bases and 2 bases, with 12 bases remaining between them.

The chain has TRBV28 and TRBJ1-1, with D unclear. In germline, CDR1 is MDHEN, CDR2 SYDVKM. With 9 bases removed from V and 0 bases from J, the gap between germline ends came to 14 bases. The CDR3 loop spans 14 amino acids. The CDR3: CASSTWAMNTEAFF. The CDR3, as DNA: TGTGCCAGTTCCACTTGGGCAATGAACACTGAAGCTTTCTTT.

This chain connects TRBV6-1 to TRBJ1-2; D gene unclear. Germline CDR1 reads MNHNS; CDR2 reads SASEGT. The CDR3 is made up of 14 amino acids. V dropped 2 bases and J dropped 5 bases, with 12 bases sitting between them. Here the CDR3 reads CASSEPTGGYGYTF. CDR3 DNA: TGTGCCAGCAGTGAACCAACCGGAGGATATGGCTACACCTTC.

In this sample, this clone turned up once. This rearrangement joins TRBV2 to TRBJ1-5; D is ambiguous. V was clipped by 0 bases and J by 7 bases, with 10 bases between them. This CDR3 contains 14 residues. Germline assignment: CDR1 SNHLY and CDR2 FYNNEI. The CDR3 DNA is TGTGCCAGCAGTGAAGCGATCGAGTTACAGCCCCAGCATTTT. It specifies CASSEAIELQPQHF.

This chain uses TRBV18 with TRBJ2-4, with D maybe TRBD2 (6 bases). V lost 2 bases and J lost 14, with 16 bases in between. Germline V gene sequence: CDR1 KGHSH, CDR2 LQKENI. This CDR3 region has 13 residues. The CDR3 DNA follows: TGTGCCAGCTCACCAATATCGGGCGGGGCGGAGTACTTC. It codes for CASSPISGGAEYF.

This clone occurred once. The gene calls are TRBV7-9 and TRBJ1-2, with D possibly TRBD1 on 5 matching bases. Per germline, CDR1 SEHNR and CDR2 FQNEAQ (reference sequence). The CDR3 has 14 residues. V dropped 5 bases and J dropped 5 bases, with 15 bases sitting between them. The DNA of the CDR3 is TGTGCCAGCAGCCGGGGGACGGAAAAATATGGCTACACCTTC. This sequence encodes CASSRGTEKYGYTF.

The gene calls are TRBV5-1 and TRBJ1-1; the D gene is possibly TRBD1 (6 bases). V lost 0 bases, J lost 3 bases, and 15 bases lay in between. CDR1 and CDR2 (germline): SGHRS, YFSETQ. The CDR3 is 16 residues long. CDR3 residues: CASSLEAGARDTEAFF. The CDR3 DNA follows: TGCGCCAGCAGCTTGGAGGCAGGGGCGAGGGACACTGAAGCTTTCTTT. Full variable domain (outside the CDR3, taken from reference TRBV5-1 and TRBJ1-1): KAGVTQTPRYLIKTRGQQVTLSCSPISGHRSVSWYQQTPGQGLQFLFEYFSETQRNKGNFPGRFSGRQFSNSRSEMNVSTLELGDSALYLCASSLEAGARDTEAFFGQGTRLTVV.

This clone was seen more than once but under ten times. The chain uses TRBV6-1 and TRBJ2-1; the match to TRBD2 covers 11 bases. The CDR3 is 15 residues long. CDR1 is MNHNS and CDR2 is SASEGT in the germline V gene. V was clipped by 5 bases and J by 6 bases; unmatched bases: 6. The CDR3 nucleotides are TGTGCCAGCAGTTTCCCCGGGACTAGCGGCAATGAGCAGTTCTTC. Amino acids: CASSFPGTSGNEQFF.

A word on this clone: A read error may produce the germline difference seen at one junction end. The chain carries TRBV18 and TRBJ2-4, with TRBD1 matching over 8 bases. Germline V gene lookup returns CDR1 KGHSH and CDR2 LQKENI. The CDR3 has 16 residues. This chain's CDR3 is CASSPLEGTTGARQDF. The DNA of the CDR3 is TGTGCCAGCTCACCTTTGGAGGGTACGACAGGGGCCAGACAGGACTTC.

This clone was detected a few times. V is TRBV5-6 and J is TRBJ1-3; no clear D gene. Germline CDR1 SGHDT, CDR2 YYEEEE. This CDR3 is 15 amino acids long. V lost 1 base to trimming and J lost 0 bases, with 8 bases between them. In DNA form, the CDR3 reads TGTGCCAGCAGCTTGCGGGGAGACTCTGGAAACACCATATATTTT. This gives the protein CASSLRGDSGNTIYF.